Each of the 2 T cell receptor beta chains below was sequenced from the same sample in a study of T cell responses to AZD1222 COVID-19 vaccine. Data came from immunoSEQ multiplex PCR; TCRdb stores just in-frame clones and leaves some out. The top ten hold 4% to 6% of the sample, which has tens of thousands of clones, 90% to 95% seen once. This specimen consisted of peripheral blood, obtained on day 0 of MenACWY control vaccination. The receptor source for this set is an adult in good health.

J is TRBJ1-1 and V is TRBV2; 7 bases are a match to TRBD1. The germline gives CDR1 SNHLY, CDR2 FYNNEI. V lost 6 bases to trimming and J lost 0 bases; unmatched junction nucleotides: 16. The CDR3 covers 18 residues. As DNA, the CDR3 is TGTGCCAGCAGCCGGGACAGCCTGTCGAACACGGTGAACACTGAAGCTTTCTTT. It yields the protein CASSRDSLSNTVNTEAFF.

V and J are TRBV6-5 and TRBJ2-5; tentatively, D is TRBD2 (5 bases). Germline V gene data show CDR1 as MNHEY and CDR2 as SVGAGI. The CDR3 runs 14 residues. V was cut by 5 bases and J by 5 bases, with 15 bases left in between. This CDR3 is CASSPTRAGETQYF. The CDR3 DNA reads TGTGCCAGCAGTCCCACTAGAGCCGGGGAGACCCAGTACTTC.